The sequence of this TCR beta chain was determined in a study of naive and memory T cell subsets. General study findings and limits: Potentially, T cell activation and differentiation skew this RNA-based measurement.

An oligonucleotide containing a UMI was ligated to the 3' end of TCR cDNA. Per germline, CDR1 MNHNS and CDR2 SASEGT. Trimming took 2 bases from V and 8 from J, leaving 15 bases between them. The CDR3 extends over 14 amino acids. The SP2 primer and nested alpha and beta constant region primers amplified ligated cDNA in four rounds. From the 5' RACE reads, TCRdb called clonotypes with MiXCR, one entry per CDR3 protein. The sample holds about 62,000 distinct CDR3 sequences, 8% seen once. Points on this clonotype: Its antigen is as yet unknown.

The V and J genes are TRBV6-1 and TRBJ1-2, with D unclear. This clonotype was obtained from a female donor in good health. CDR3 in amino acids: CASSETYSSRGYTF. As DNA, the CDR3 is TGTGCCAGCAGTGAAACATACTCTTCACGGGGCTACACCTTC.